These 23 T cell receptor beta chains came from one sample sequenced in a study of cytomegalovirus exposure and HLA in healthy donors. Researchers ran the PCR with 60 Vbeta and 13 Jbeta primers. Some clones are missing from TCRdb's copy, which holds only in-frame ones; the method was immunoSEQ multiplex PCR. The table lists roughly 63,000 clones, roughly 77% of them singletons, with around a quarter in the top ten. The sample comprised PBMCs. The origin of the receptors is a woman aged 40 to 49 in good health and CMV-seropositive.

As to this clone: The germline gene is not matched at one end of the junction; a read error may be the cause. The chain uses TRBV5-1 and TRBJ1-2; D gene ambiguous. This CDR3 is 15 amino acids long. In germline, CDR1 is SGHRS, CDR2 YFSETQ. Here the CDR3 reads CATSEPGESGYGYTF. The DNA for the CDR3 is TGCGCCACCAGCGAACCCGGGGAGAGCGGCTATGGCTACACCTTC.

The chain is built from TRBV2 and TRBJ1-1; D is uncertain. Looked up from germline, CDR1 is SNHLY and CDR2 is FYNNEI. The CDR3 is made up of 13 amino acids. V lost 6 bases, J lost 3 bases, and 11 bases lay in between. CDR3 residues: CASSSSRDTEAFF. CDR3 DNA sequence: TGTGCCAGCAGCTCGTCGCGGGACACTGAAGCTTTCTTT.

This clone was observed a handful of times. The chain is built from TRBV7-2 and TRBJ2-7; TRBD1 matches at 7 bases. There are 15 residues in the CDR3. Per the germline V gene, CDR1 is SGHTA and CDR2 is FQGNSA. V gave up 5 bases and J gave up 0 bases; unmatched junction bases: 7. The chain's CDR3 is CASSTGTGVSYEQYF. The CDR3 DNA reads TGTGCCAGCAGCACCGGAACAGGGGTCTCCTACGAGCAGTACTTC.

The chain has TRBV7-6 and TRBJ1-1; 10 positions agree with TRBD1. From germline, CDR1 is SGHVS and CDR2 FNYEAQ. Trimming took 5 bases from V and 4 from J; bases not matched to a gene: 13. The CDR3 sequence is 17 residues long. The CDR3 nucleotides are TGTGCCAGCAGCCAGGGGGTGGGACAGGGGATGGGCACTGAAGCTTTCTTT. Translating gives CASSQGVGQGMGTEAFF.

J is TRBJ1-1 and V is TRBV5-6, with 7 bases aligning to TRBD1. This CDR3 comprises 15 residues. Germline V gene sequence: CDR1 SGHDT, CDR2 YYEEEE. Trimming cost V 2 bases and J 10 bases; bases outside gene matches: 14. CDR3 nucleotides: TGTGCCAGCAGCTTAGGCGGGACAGCCTCCCCCCGAGCTTTCTTT. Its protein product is CASSLGGTASPRAFF. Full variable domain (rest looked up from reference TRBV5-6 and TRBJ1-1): DAGVTQSPTHLIKTRGQQVTLRCSPKSGHDTVSWYQQALGQGPQFIFQYYEEEERQRGNFPDRFSGHQFPNYSSELNVNALLLGDSALYLCASSLGGTASPRAFFGQGTRLTVV.

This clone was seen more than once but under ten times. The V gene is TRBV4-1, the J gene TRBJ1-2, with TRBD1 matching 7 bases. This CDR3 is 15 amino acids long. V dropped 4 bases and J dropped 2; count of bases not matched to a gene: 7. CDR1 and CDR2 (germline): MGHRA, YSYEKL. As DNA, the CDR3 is TGCGCCAGCAGCCGCAGCTCACAGGGGAACTATGGCTACACCTTC. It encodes CASSRSSQGNYGYTF.

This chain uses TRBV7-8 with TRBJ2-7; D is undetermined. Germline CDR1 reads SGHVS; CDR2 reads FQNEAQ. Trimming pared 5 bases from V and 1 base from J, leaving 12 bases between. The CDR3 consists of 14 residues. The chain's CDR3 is CASSPSGLSYEQYF. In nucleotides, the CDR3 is TGTGCCAGCAGCCCCAGTGGGCTATCCTACGAGCAGTACTTC.

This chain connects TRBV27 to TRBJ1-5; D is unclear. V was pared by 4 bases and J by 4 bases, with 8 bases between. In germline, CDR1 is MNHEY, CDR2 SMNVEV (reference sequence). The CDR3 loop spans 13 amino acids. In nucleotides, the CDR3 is TGTGCCAGCAGTTGGCAGGAAAATCAGCCCCAGCATTTT. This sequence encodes CASSWQENQPQHF.

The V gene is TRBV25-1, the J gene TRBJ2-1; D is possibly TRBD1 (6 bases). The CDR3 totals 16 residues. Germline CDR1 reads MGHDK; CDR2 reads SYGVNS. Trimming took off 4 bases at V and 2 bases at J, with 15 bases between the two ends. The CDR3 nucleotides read TGTGCCAGCAGTGCCAGGGACATTGGTGCCTACAATGAGCAGTTCTTC. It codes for CASSARDIGAYNEQFF.

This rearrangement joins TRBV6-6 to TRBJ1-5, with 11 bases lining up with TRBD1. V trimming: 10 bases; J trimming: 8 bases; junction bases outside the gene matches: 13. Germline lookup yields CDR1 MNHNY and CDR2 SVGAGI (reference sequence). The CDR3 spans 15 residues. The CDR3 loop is CATLSRDRGREPQHF. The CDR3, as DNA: TGTGCCACCCTAAGCCGGGACAGGGGGAGGGAGCCCCAGCATTTT.

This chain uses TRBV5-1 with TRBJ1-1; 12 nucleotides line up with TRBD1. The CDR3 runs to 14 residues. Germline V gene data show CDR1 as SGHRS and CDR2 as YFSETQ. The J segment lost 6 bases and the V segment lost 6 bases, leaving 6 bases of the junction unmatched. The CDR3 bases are TGCGCCAGCAAACAGGGACAGGGGGCTTCTGAAGCTTTCTTT. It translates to CASKQGQGASEAFF.

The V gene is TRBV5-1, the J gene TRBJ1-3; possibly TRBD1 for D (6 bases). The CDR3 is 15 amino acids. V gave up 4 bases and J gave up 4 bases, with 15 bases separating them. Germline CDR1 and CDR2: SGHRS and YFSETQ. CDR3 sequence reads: CASSPGPGVGNTIYF. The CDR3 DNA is TGCGCCAGCAGCCCGGGTCCAGGGGTCGGAAACACCATATATTTT. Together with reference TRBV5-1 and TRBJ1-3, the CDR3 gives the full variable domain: KAGVTQTPRYLIKTRGQQVTLSCSPISGHRSVSWYQQTPGQGLQFLFEYFSETQRNKGNFPGRFSGRQFSNSRSEMNVSTLELGDSALYLCASSPGPGVGNTIYFGEGSWLTVV.

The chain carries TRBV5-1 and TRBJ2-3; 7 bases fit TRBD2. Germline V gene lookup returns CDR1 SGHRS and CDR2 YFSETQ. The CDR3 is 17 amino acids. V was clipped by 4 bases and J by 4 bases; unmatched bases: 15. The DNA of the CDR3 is TGCGCCAGCAGCCTGATCGAAGCGGGGCGGACCGCAGATACGCAGTATTTT. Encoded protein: CASSLIEAGRTADTQYF.

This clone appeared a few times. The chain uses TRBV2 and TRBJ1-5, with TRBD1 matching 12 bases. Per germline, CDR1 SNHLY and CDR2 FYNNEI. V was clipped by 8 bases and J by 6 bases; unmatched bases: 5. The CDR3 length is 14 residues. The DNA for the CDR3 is TGTGCCAGCGGGGACAGGGGGCAGGGTCAGCCCCAGCATTTT. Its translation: CASGDRGQGQPQHF.

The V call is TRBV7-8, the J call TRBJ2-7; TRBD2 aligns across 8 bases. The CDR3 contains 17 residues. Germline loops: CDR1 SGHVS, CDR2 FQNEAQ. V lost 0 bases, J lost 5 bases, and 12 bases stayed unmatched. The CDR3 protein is CASSLALGLVFFHEQYF. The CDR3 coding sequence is TGTGCCAGCAGCTTAGCGCTGGGACTAGTATTTTTCCACGAGCAGTACTTC.

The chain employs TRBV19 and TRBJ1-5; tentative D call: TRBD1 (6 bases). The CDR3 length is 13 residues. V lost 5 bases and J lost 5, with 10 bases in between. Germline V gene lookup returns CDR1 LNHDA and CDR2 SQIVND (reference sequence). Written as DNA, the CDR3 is TGTGCCAGTAGTTTCAGGGGTGATCAGCCCCAGCATTTT. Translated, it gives CASSFRGDQPQHF.

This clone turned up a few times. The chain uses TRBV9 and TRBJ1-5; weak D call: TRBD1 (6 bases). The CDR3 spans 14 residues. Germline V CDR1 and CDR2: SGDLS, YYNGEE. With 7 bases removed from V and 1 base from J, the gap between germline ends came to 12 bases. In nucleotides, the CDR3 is TGTGCCAGCGGCAGTGGACAGAGCAATCAGCCCCAGCATTTT. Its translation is CASGSGQSNQPQHF.

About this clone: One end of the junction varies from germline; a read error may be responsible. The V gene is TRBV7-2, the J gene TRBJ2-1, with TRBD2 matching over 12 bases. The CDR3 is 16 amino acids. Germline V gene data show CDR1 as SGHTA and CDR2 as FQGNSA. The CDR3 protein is CASSLLRLAGANGQFF. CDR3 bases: TGTGCCAGCAGCCTCCTCCGACTAGCGGGGGCGAATGGGCAGTTCTTC.

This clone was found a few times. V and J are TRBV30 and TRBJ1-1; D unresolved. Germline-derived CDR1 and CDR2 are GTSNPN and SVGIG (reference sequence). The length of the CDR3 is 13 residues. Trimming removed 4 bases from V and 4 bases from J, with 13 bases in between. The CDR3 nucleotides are TGTGCCTGGATCACCCCCCCGGGCACTGAAGCTTTCTTT. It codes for CAWITPPGTEAFF.

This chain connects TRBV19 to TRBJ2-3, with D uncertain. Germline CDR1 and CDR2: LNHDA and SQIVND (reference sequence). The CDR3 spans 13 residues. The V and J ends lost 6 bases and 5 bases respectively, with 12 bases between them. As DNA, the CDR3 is TGTGCCAGTAGGGGTCGGGTTAGAGATACGCAGTATTTT. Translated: CASRGRVRDTQYF.

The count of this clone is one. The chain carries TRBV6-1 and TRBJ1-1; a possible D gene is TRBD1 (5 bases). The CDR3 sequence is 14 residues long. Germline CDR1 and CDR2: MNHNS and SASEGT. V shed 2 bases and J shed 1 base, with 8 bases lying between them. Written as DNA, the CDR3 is TGTGCCAGCAGTGAATTCGGGGGGAACACTGAAGCTTTCTTT. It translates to CASSEFGGNTEAFF.

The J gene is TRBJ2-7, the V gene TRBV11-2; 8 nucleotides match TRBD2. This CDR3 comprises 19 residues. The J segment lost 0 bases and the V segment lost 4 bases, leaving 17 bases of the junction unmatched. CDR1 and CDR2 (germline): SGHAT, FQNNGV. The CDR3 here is CASSSSLGGAGVLSYEQYF. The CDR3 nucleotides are TGTGCCAGCAGCTCCTCCCTGGGGGGAGCGGGGGTCCTCTCCTACGAGCAGTACTTC.

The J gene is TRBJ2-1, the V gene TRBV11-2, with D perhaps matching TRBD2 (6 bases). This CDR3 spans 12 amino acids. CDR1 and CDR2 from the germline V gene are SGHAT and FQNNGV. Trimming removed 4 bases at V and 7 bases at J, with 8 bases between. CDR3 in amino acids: CASSSRGNEQFF. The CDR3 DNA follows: TGTGCCAGCAGCTCTCGGGGGAATGAGCAGTTCTTC.